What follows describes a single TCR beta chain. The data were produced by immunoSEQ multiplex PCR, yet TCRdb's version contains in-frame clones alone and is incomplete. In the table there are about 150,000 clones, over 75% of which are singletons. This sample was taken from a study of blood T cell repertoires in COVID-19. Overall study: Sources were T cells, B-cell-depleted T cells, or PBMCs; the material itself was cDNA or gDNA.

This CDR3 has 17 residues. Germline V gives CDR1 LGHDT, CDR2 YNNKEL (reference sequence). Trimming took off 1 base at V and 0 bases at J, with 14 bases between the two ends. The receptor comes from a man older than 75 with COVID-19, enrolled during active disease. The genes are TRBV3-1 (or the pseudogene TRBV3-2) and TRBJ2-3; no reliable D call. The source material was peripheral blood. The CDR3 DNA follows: TGTGCCAGCAGCCAAGTAGTCCCCGGTGCTAGCACAGATACGCAGTATTTT. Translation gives CASSQVVPGASTDTQYF.